These 10 T cell receptor beta chains were sequenced from one sample in a study of shared clonotypes between healthy human individuals. Profiled with immunoSEQ multiplex PCR; TCRdb holds only in-frame clones, not every one. The sample carries over a million clones, over 95% recorded once. Sequences were obtained from naive CD4+ T cells sorted from blood. Subset: CD45RA+ positively selected. These receptors all stem from a man aged 25-40 years in good health.

The chain has TRBV30 and TRBJ2-2; the D gene could be TRBD1 or TRBD2 (6 bases each). The CDR3 is 12 residues long. From germline, CDR1 is GTSNPN and CDR2 SVGIG (reference sequence). V shed 5 bases and J shed 6 bases, with 10 bases lying between them. CDR3 loop: CAWGRGPGELFF. Written as DNA, the CDR3 is TGTGCCTGGGGACGGGGGCCCGGGGAGCTGTTTTTT.

The rearrangement links TRBV19 to TRBJ2-7, with TRBD2 identical over 8 bases. CDR1 LNHDA and CDR2 SQIVND come from the germline V gene (reference sequence). The CDR3 covers 14 residues. V lost 5 bases to trimming and J lost 0 bases; unmatched junction nucleotides: 3. This CDR3 is CASSRGRNSYEQYF. Here the CDR3 DNA reads TGTGCCAGTAGTCGCGGGAGGAACTCCTACGAGCAGTACTTC.

V gene TRBV14 combines with J gene TRBJ1-1; D gene ambiguous. Looked up from germline, CDR1 is SGHDN and CDR2 is FVKESK. The CDR3 is 14 residues long. V was trimmed by 1 base and J by 4 bases, leaving 10 bases between them. CDR3 bases: TGTGCCAGCAGCCAAGGAATTTGGATCACTGAAGCTTTCTTT. This sequence encodes CASSQGIWITEAFF.

The chain couples TRBV28 to TRBJ1-4; 8 bases are a match to TRBD1. CDR1 MDHEN and CDR2 SYDVKM come from the germline V gene. The V segment lost 4 bases and the J segment 6 bases; nucleotides outside the gene matches: 4. CDR3 length: 14 residues. CDR3 amino acids: CASSSGGADEKLFF. The CDR3 nucleotides read TGTGCCAGCAGTTCAGGGGGCGCGGATGAAAAACTGTTTTTT. The full variable domain, rest sourced from reference TRBV28 and TRBJ1-4, is DVKVTQSSRYLVKRTGEKVFLECVQDMDHENMFWYRQDPGLGLRLIYFSYDVKMKEKGDIPEGYSVSREKKERFSLILESASTNQTSMYLCASSSGGADEKLFFGSGTQLSVL.

The chain couples TRBV27 to TRBJ2-7; 7 bases agree with TRBD1. Germline values: CDR1 MNHEY, CDR2 SMNVEV (reference sequence). With 5 bases clipped from V and 5 bases from J, the junction kept 9 bases outside the gene matches. This CDR3 is built from 14 residues. The CDR3 DNA is TGTGCCAGCAGTCAATGGGACAGAATAAACGAGCAGTACTTC. Translating gives CASSQWDRINEQYF.

The chain combines TRBV7-3 with TRBJ2-5; D call uncertain. V dropped 1 base and J dropped 7 bases, with 13 bases sitting between them. Germline lookup yields CDR1 SGHTA and CDR2 FQGTGA. There are 14 residues in the CDR3. CDR3 in DNA: TGTGCCAGCAGCTTAATGGCTCCCCCGGGGACCCAGTACTTC. Translated: CASSLMAPPGTQYF.

The chain combines TRBV6-5 with TRBJ2-5; 8 bases are shared with TRBD1. Trimming removed 6 bases from V and 4 bases from J; junction bases left unmatched: 7. The CDR3 contains 14 residues. Germline V gene lookup returns CDR1 MNHEY and CDR2 SVGAGI. CDR3 in amino acids: CASRNRDRLETQYF. The CDR3 DNA sequence: TGTGCCAGCAGGAACCGGGACAGGTTAGAGACCCAGTACTTC.

For the CDR3, the DNA is TGTGCCAGCAGCCAAGATAGGGAGACCTACAATGAGCAGTTCTTC. Translated: CASSQDRETYNEQFF. This chain connects TRBV11-1 to TRBJ2-1; perhaps TRBD2 as D (5 bases). Germline V CDR1 and CDR2: SGHAT, FQDESV (reference sequence). The CDR3 is made up of 15 amino acids. The ends were cut back, 5 bases at V and 2 bases at J, with 13 bases in the middle.

The chain joins TRBV15 to TRBJ2-1, with D uncertain. Germline assignment: CDR1 LNHNV and CDR2 YYDKDF (reference sequence). The CDR3 length is 16 residues. Trimming removed 4 bases at V and 2 bases at J, with 15 bases between. The CDR3 region is CATSTIVGSTYNEQFF. The DNA of the CDR3 is TGTGCCACCAGCACAATAGTGGGGTCTACCTACAATGAGCAGTTCTTC.

The chain carries TRBV19 and TRBJ2-3, with 8 bases fitting TRBD2. The germline V gene has CDR1 LNHDA and CDR2 SQIVND (reference sequence). The CDR3 contains 16 residues. With 5 bases clipped from V and 2 bases from J, the junction kept 9 bases outside the gene matches. The CDR3 DNA sequence: TGTGCCAGTAGTTCCCGACTAGCGTCCGCCACAGATACGCAGTATTTT. It specifies CASSSRLASATDTQYF.